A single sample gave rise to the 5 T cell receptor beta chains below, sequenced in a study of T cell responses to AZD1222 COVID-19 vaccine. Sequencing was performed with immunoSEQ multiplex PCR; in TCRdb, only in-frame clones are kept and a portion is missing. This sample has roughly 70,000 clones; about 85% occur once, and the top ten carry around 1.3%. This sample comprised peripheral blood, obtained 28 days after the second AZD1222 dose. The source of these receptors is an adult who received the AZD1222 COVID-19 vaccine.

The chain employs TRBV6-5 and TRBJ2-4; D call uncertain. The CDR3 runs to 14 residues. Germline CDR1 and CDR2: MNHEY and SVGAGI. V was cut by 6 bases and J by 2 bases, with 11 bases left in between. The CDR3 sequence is CASRPDPSKNIQYF. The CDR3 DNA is TGTGCCAGCAGGCCGGATCCGTCCAAAAACATTCAGTACTTC.

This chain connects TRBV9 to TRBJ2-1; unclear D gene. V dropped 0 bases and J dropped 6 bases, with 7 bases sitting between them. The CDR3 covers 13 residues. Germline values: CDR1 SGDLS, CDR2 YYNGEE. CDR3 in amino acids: CASSVERTNEQFF. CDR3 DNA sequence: TGTGCCAGCAGCGTAGAAAGAACCAATGAGCAGTTCTTC.

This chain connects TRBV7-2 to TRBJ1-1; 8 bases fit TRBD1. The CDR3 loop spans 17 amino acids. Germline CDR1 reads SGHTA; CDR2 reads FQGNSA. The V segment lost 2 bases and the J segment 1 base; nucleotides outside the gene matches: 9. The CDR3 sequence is CASSLPPGGGGNTEAFF. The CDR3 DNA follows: TGTGCCAGCAGCTTACCCCCAGGGGGCGGAGGGAACACTGAAGCTTTCTTT.

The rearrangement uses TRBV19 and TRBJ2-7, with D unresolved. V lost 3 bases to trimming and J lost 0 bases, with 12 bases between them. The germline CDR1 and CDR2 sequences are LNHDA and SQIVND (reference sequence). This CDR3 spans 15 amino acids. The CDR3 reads CASSIRTDSSYEQYF. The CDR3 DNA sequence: TGTGCCAGTAGTATTCGGACGGATAGCTCCTACGAGCAGTACTTC.

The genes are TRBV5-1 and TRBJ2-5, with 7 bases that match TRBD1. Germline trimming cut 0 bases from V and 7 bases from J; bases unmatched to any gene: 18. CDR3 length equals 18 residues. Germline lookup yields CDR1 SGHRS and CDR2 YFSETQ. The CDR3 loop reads CASSLAAEYRGTLGTQYF. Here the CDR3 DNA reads TGCGCCAGCAGCTTGGCCGCTGAATACAGGGGCACCTTAGGGACCCAGTACTTC.